This T cell receptor (beta chain) stems from a study of blood T cell repertoires in COVID-19. Study details: Sources were T cells, B-cell-depleted T cells, or PBMCs; the material itself was cDNA or gDNA.

This CDR3 spans 14 amino acids. Germline-derived CDR1 and CDR2 are MNHEY and SVGAGI. V shed 6 bases and J 6 bases; nucleotides not matched to a gene: 5. Original analysis: It was from reference gene primer amplification that nucleated cell counts were estimated. Sequencing was performed with immunoSEQ multiplex PCR; in TCRdb, only in-frame clones are kept and a portion is missing. Clone size and V and J calls were adopted from that table, with D and trimming inferred from the DNA. Among under 300,000 clones listed, roughly 88% were seen once. The genes are TRBV6-5 and TRBJ1-2; 12 bases are a match to TRBD1. Sequencing was done on a sample of peripheral blood. The receptor was isolated from a woman in her 70s with acute or convalescent COVID-19. The DNA of the CDR3 is TGTGCCAGCAGCTTCGGGACAGGGGGCAATGGCTACACCTTC. The encoded protein is CASSFGTGGNGYTF.